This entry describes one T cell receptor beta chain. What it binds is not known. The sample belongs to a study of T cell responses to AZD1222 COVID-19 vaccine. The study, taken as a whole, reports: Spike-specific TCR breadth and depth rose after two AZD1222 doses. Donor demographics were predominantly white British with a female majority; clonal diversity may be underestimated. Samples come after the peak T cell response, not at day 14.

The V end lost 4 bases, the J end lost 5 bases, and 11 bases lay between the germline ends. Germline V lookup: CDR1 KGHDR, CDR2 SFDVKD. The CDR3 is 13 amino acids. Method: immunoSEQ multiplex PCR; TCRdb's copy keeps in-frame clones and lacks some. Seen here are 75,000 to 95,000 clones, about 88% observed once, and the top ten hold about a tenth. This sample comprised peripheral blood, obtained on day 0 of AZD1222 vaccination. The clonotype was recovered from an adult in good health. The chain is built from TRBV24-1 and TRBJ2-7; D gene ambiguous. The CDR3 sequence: CATSDAQLDEQYF. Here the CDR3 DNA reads TGTGCCACCAGTGACGCGCAATTAGACGAGCAGTACTTC.